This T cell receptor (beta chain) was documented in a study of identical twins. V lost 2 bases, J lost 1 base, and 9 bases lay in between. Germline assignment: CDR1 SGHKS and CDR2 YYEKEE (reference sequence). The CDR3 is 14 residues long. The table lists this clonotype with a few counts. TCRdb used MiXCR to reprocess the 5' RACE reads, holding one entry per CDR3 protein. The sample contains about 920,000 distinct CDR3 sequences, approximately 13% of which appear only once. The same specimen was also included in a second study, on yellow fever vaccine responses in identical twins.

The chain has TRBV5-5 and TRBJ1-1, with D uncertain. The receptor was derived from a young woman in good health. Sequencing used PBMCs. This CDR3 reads CASSFADPNTEAFF. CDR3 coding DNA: TGTGCCAGCAGCTTCGCGGATCCGAACACTGAAGCTTTCTTT.